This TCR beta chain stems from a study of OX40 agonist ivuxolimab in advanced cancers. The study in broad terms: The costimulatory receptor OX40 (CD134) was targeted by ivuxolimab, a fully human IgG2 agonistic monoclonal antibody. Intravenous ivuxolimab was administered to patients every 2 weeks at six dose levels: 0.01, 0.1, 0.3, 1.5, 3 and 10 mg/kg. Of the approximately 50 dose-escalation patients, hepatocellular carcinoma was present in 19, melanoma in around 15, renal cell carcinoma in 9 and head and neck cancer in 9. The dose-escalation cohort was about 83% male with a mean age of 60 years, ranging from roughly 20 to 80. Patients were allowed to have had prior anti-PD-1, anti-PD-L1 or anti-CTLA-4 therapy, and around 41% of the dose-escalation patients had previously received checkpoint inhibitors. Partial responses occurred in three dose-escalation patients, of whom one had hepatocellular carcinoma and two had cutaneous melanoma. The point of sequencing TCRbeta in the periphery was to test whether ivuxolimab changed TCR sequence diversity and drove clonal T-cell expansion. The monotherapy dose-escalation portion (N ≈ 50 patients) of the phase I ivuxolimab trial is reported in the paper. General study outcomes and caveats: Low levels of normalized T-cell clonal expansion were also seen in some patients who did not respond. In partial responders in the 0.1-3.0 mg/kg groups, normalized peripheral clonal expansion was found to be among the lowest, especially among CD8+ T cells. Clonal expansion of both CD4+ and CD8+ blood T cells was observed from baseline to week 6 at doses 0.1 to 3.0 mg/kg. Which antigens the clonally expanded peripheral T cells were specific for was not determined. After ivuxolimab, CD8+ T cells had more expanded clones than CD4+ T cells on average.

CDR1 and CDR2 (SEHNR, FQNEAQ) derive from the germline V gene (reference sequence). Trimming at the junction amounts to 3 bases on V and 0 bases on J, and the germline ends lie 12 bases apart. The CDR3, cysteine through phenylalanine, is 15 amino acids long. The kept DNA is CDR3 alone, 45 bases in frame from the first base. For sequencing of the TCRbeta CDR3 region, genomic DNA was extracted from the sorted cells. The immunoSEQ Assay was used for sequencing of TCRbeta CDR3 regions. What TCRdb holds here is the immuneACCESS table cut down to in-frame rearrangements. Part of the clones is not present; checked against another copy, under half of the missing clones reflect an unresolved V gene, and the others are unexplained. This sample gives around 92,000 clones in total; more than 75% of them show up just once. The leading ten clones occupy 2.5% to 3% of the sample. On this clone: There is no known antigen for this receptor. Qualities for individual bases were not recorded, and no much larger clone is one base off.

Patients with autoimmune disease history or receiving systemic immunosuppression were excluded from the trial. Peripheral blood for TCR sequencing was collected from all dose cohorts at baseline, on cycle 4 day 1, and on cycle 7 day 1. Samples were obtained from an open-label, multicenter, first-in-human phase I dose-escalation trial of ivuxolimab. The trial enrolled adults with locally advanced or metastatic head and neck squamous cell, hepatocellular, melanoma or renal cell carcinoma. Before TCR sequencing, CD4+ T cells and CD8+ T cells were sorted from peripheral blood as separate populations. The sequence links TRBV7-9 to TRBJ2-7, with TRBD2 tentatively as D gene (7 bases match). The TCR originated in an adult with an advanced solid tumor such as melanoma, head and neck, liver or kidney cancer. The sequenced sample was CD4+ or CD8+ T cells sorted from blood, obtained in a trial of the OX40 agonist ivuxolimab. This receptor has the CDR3 CASSFTGGSSYEQYF. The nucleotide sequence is TGTGCCAGCAGCTTTACGGGGGGCAGCTCCTACGAGCAGTACTTC. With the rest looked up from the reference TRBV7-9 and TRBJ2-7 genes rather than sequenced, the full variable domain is DTGVSQNPRHKITKRGQNVTFRCDPISEHNRLYWYRQTLGQGPEFLTYFQNEAQLEKSRLLSDRFSAERPKGSFSTLEIQRTEQGDSAMYLCASSFTGGSSYEQYFGPGTRLTVT.